These T cell receptor beta chains were read from a single sample in a study of glioma-infiltrating T cells after dendritic cell vaccination. TCRdb's copy holds only in-frame clones and misses some; the assay was immunoSEQ multiplex PCR. The sample contains 90,000 or so clones, approximately 78% of which appear only once. The starting material was blood, obtained after dendritic cell vaccination. Receptors originate from a human donor with glioblastoma. The CDR3 runs from the conserved cysteine through the conserved F or W. The D gene is left open where the match is weak. Clone size is given for some rows only: seen once, a few or many times, or a class if the clone is expanded.

d_gene	v_gene	abundance	j_gene	CDR3aa	CDR3nt
NA	TRBV9	NA	TRBJ1-2	CASSRGIMGGYTF	TGTGCCAGCAGCAGGGGTATCATGGGGGGCTACACCTTC
TRBD2	TRBV11-2	NA	TRBJ2-1	CASSTGLAAAEQFF	TGTGCCAGCAGCACGGGACTAGCGGCCGCTGAGCAGTTCTTC
NA	TRBV4-1	few	TRBJ1-2	CASSQASRGNYGYTF	TGCGCCAGCAGCCAAGCATCCCGAGGGAACTATGGCTACACCTTC
NA	TRBV6-1	NA	TRBJ1-2	CASSEAFSALTNYGYTF	TGTGCCAGCAGTGAAGCTTTTTCTGCCCTAACTAACTATGGCTACACCTTC
NA	TRBV10-3	many	TRBJ1-5	CAISSRGTNQPQHF	TGTGCCATCAGTTCAAGGGGGACAAATCAGCCCCAGCATTTT
TRBD1	TRBV15	once	TRBJ1-2	CATSRDRGDYGYTF	TGTGCCACCAGCAGGGACAGGGGGGACTATGGCTACACCTTC
TRBD1	TRBV15	NA	TRBJ1-5	CATSRGETGTGGSNQPQHF	TGTGCCACCAGCAGAGGAGAGACCGGGACAGGGGGCAGCAATCAGCCCCAGCATTTT
TRBD2	TRBV7-9	NA	TRBJ2-5	CASSSKGGEGTQYF	TGTGCCAGCAGCTCAAAGGGAGGGGAAGGGACCCAGTACTTC
NA	TRBV21-1	few	TRBJ1-4	CASSKGVPGRREKLFF	TGTGCCAGCAGCAAAGGAGTACCAGGGAGGAGAGAAAAACTGTTTTTT
TRBD1	TRBV7-7	NA	TRBJ2-5	CASSQGTGQETQYF	TGTGCCAGCAGCCAGGGGACAGGGCAAGAGACCCAGTACTTC
NA	TRBV6-5	NA	TRBJ1-5	CASSLRGSEPQHF	TGTGCCAGCAGCCTCAGGGGTTCGGAGCCCCAGCATTTT
NA	TRBV27	NA	TRBJ2-3	CASTPRAWQPTLTTDTQYF	TGTGCCAGCACCCCTCGTGCGTGGCAGCCGACTTTGACCACAGATACGCAGTATTTT
TRBD1	TRBV30	once	TRBJ1-1	CAWSVLGTENTEAFF	TGTGCCTGGAGTGTACTCGGGACAGAAAACACTGAAGCTTTCTTT
NA	TRBV6-5	NA	TRBJ2-1	CASSPSVGNEQFF	TGTGCCAGCAGTCCGAGCGTGGGTAATGAGCAGTTCTTC
TRBD2	TRBV14	few	TRBJ2-1	CASSPLGLAGPAEQFF	TGTGCCAGCAGCCCCCTGGGACTAGCGGGCCCCGCTGAGCAGTTCTTC
TRBD2	TRBV5-1	NA	TRBJ2-1	CASSWGTSDEQFF	TGCGCCAGCAGCTGGGGGACTAGCGATGAGCAGTTCTTC
TRBD1	TRBV7-9	NA	TRBJ2-7	CASSSRDRGHEQYF	TGTGCCAGCAGCTCCCGGGACAGGGGCCACGAGCAGTACTTC
NA	TRBV30	NA	TRBJ1-1	CAWSESREAFF	TGTGCCTGGAGTGAGAGCAGGGAAGCTTTCTTT
TRBD1	TRBV6-1	NA	TRBJ1-6	CASSEAAPGQINNSPLHF	TGTGCCAGCAGTGAAGCGGCTCCGGGACAGATAAATAATTCACCCCTCCACTTT
NA	TRBV30	NA	TRBJ1-5	CAWSGEINQPQHF	TGTGCCTGGAGTGGGGAGATCAATCAGCCCCAGCATTTT
NA	TRBV6-1	NA	TRBJ2-1	CASHDRPSYNEQFF	TGTGCCAGCCATGACAGGCCATCCTACAATGAGCAGTTCTTC
NA	TRBV28	once	TRBJ1-1	CASIGGEAFF	TGTGCCAGCATCGGAGGGGAAGCTTTCTTT
NA	TRBV7-2	NA	TRBJ1-2	CASSPGQGNYGYTF	TGTGCCAGCAGCCCCGGGCAGGGAAACTATGGCTACACCTTC
NA	TRBV29-1	NA	TRBJ2-3	CSVAQGNGADTQYF	TGCAGCGTTGCACAAGGGAACGGGGCAGATACGCAGTATTTT
TRBD2	TRBV18	once	TRBJ2-1	CASSPQVSSGRSYNEQFF	TGTGCCAGCTCACCACAAGTGTCTAGCGGGAGATCCTACAATGAGCAGTTCTTC
NA	TRBV27	NA	TRBJ1-1	CASSLGSLNTEAFF	TGTGCCAGCAGTTTAGGGAGCTTGAACACTGAAGCTTTCTTT
NA	TRBV5-4	NA	TRBJ1-2	CASSLTGTNYGYTF	TGTGCCAGCAGCTTGACAGGAACTAACTATGGCTACACCTTC
TRBD1	TRBV6-4	NA	TRBJ1-3	CASTAGQGAIIMGSGNTIYF	TGTGCCAGCACCGCCGGCCAGGGGGCTATCATTATGGGCTCTGGAAACACCATATATTTT
NA	TRBV5-1	NA	TRBJ2-3	CASRRDSGSAQYF	TGCGCCAGCAGGCGGGACTCCGGTAGTGCGCAGTATTTT
NA	TRBV18	NA	TRBJ2-2	CASSPGQGLLAGELFF	TGTGCCAGCTCACCGGGCCAGGGACTTCTCGCCGGGGAGCTGTTTTTT
TRBD2	TRBV5-8	NA	TRBJ2-3	CASSSSGASTDTQYF	TGTGCCAGCAGCTCTAGCGGTGCTAGCACAGATACGCAGTATTTT
NA	TRBV18	NA	TRBJ2-5	CASSPFSGYQETQYF	TGTGCCAGCTCACCTTTTTCAGGGTACCAAGAGACCCAGTACTTC
NA	TRBV6-6	few	TRBJ1-5	CASSPGQSNQPQHF	TGTGCCAGCAGCCCAGGACAGAGTAATCAGCCCCAGCATTTT
NA	TRBV6-1	NA	TRBJ1-2	CASSERARSRGGGYTF	TGTGCCAGCAGTGAACGGGCTAGGTCCAGGGGCGGGGGCTACACCTTC
NA	TRBV25-1	NA	TRBJ2-3	CASSGTLGADTQYF	TGTGCCAGCAGTGGAACTTTGGGCGCAGATACGCAGTATTTT